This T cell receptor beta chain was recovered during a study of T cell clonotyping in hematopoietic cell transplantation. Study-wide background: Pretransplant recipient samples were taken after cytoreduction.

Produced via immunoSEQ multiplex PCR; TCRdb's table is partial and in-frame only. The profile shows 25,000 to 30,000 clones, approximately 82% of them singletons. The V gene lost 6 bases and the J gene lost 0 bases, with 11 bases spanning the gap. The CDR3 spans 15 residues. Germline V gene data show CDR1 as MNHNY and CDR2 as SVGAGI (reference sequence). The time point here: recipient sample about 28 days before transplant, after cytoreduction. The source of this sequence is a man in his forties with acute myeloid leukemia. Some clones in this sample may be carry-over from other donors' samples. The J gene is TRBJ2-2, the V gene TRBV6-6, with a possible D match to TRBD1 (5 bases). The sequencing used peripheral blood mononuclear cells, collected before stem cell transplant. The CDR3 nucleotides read TGTGCCAGCAGCCAGGACACTACGAACACCGGGGAGCTGTTTTTT. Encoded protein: CASSQDTTNTGELFF.